These T cell receptor beta chains were read from a single sample in a study of regulatory T cells in long-lasting Graves disease. Each CDR3 protein gets one entry after TCRdb re-called the multiplex PCR reads with MiXCR. The sample contains more than 450,000 distinct CDR3 sequences, 12% of which appear only once. The same sample was also used in a study of T cells in Graves' hyperthyroidism and ophthalmopathy.

This sample comprised peripheral blood mononuclear cells (PBMCs), obtained at new diagnosis, from a patient treated with antithyroid drugs. These receptors all stem from a young woman with Graves disease. Each CDR3 is given with its conserved first and last residue. D genes are given only for firm matches. Clone size is stated in some rows and not others, as once, few, many or a class when expanded.

>NA|many|TRBV5-1|TRBJ2-6
TGCGCCAGCAGCTGGCTTCCTCCCCTTCGAACAGGCTTGTTGGGAGGGGCCAACGTCCTGACTTTC
CASSWLPPLRTGLLGGANVLTF
>NA|many|TRBV11-2|TRBJ1-5
TGTGCCAGCAGCCTATTGGGAGTTAATCAGCCCCAGCATTTT
CASSLLGVNQPQHF
>TRBD1|NA|TRBV20-1|TRBJ2-7
TGCAGTGCTTACCGGGACAGGGACGGGCAGTACTTC
CSAYRDRDGQYF
>NA|NA|TRBV18|TRBJ2-1
TGTGCCAGCTCACCACCATCAAGGGGGAACAATGAGCAGTTCTTC
CASSPPSRGNNEQFF
>NA|many|TRBV2|TRBJ1-6
TGTGCCAGCAGCCCGGACAGCAGGAATTCACCCCTCCACTTT
CASSPDSRNSPLHF
>TRBD1|NA|TRBV20-1|TRBJ2-7
TGCAGTGCTAGAGTCCGGGACAGATACTACGAGCAGTACTTC
CSARVRDRYYEQYF
>TRBD2|many|TRBV10-2|TRBJ2-2
TGCGCCAGCAGTGGACTAGCGGGAGGCCCCGGAACCGGGGAGCTGTTTTTT
CASSGLAGGPGTGELFF
>TRBD1|NA|TRBV4-1|TRBJ1-1
TGCGCCAGCAGCCAAGACCCGACAGGGCGCGGCACTGAAGCTTTCTTT
CASSQDPTGRGTEAFF
>TRBD1|many|TRBV28|TRBJ2-7
TGTGCCAGCGAACAGGGGCAAGCCTACGAGCAGTACTTC
CASEQGQAYEQYF
>TRBD2|once|TRBV2|TRBJ2-3
TGTGCCAGCAGGCCCTGGACTAGCGGGAGCGATACGCAGTATTTT
CASRPWTSGSDTQYF
>TRBD2|few|TRBV7-2|TRBJ2-1
TGTGCCAGCAGCCCGCCTGGGAGGGCCCTCGACAATGAGCAGTTCTTC
CASSPPGRALDNEQFF
>NA|many|TRBV10-3|TRBJ2-5
TGTGCCATCAGTGTGGGGGCAGGCAAACCAGGGACCCAGTACTTC
CAISVGAGKPGTQYF
>NA|many|TRBV11-2|TRBJ1-1
TGTGCCAGCAGCTTAGTCGGGACCGGGAACACTGAAGCTTTCTTT
CASSLVGTGNTEAFF
>NA|many|TRBV10-2|TRBJ1-2
TGCGCCAGCAGTGAACAGGGCGGCTACACCTTC
CASSEQGGYTF
>TRBD2|NA|TRBV2|TRBJ2-1
TGTGCCAGCAGATCGACTAGCGGGAGGGCCGTTAGGTCCTACAATGAGCAGTTCTTC
CASRSTSGRAVRSYNEQFF
>NA|NA|TRBV6-1|TRBJ1-1
TGTGCCAGCAGACCGGGACCTTCGAACACTGAAGCTTTCTTT
CASRPGPSNTEAFF
>NA|many|TRBV5-1|TRBJ2-3
TGCGCCAGCAGCTTTTGGACCATGACGGGCAGGTATACGCAGTATTTT
CASSFWTMTGRYTQYF
>NA|many|TRBV20-1|TRBJ1-1
TGCAGTGCTAGAAGACACCCGGCTGAAGCTTTCTTT
CSARRHPAEAFF
>TRBD1|many|TRBV28|TRBJ1-2
TGTGCCAGCAGTTGGGACAGGGCCTATGGCTACACCTTC
CASSWDRAYGYTF
>NA|few|TRBV20-1|TRBJ2-5
TGCAGTGCTATCGACAGATACCAAGAGACCCAGTACTTC
CSAIDRYQETQYF
>NA|few|TRBV24-1|TRBJ2-2
TGTGCCACCAGTCCCCCGAGAGACACCGGGGAGCTGTTTTTT
CATSPPRDTGELFF
>NA|many|TRBV2|TRBJ2-2
TGTGCCAGCAGTGAAGGGGGGCGCGGCACCGGGGAGCTGTTTTTT
CASSEGGRGTGELFF
>NA|many|TRBV29-1|TRBJ1-1
TGCAGCGTTCTTAGGATAAACACTGAAGCTTTCTTT
CSVLRINTEAFF
>TRBD1|NA|TRBV4-3|TRBJ1-6
TGCGCCAGCAGCAAAAGCTATCCGGGACAGAGGTTAAGCTCCTATAATTCACCCCTCCACTTT
CASSKSYPGQRLSSYNSPLHF
>TRBD2|many|TRBV27|TRBJ2-1
TGTGCCAGCAGACCCGGAACTAGCGGGAGAAAAGCGGACAATGAGCAGTTCTTC
CASRPGTSGRKADNEQFF
>TRBD2|few|TRBV20-1|TRBJ2-1
TGCAGTGCTAGGAGTCTAGCGGGCTCCTACAATGAGCAGTTCTTC
CSARSLAGSYNEQFF
>TRBD1|few|TRBV29-1|TRBJ2-7
TGCAGCGTCCTCAGGGACAGGGCCTCCTACGAGCAGTACTTC
CSVLRDRASYEQYF
>TRBD2|NA|TRBV9|TRBJ2-3
TGTGCCAGCAGCGTAGAGGGACTAGCGGGAGGGCCTGTAAGCACAGATACGCAGTATTTT
CASSVEGLAGGPVSTDTQYF
>NA|NA|TRBV4-1|TRBJ2-4
TGCGCCAGCCGCCAAGCGGGAGCCAAAAACATTCAGTACTTC
CASRQAGAKNIQYF
>TRBD2|many|TRBV6-2/TRBV6-3|TRBJ2-7
TGTGCCAGCAGTTACCGACTAGCGGGAGGGTATGCCTACGAGCAGTACTTC
CASSYRLAGGYAYEQYF
>NA|many|TRBV4-3|TRBJ2-3
TGCGCCAGCAGCCTTGAGGGCAGGATCGCAGATACGCAGTATTTT
CASSLEGRIADTQYF
>NA|many|TRBV7-3|TRBJ2-3
TGTGCCAGCAGCGCTAGATCCAGTGGGGAAGATACGCAGTATTTT
CASSARSSGEDTQYF
>NA|many|TRBV2|TRBJ1-2
TGTGCCAGCAGTGAATTCCAGTATAACTATGGCTACACCTTC
CASSEFQYNYGYTF
>NA|many|TRBV12-3/TRBV12-4|TRBJ2-3
TGTGCCAGCAGTACAACTAGAGACACGCAGTATTTT
CASSTTRDTQYF
>NA|many|TRBV20-1|TRBJ2-3
TGCAGTGCTCCTCGGGGGTCGGCGGGAAAAGATACGCAGTATTTT
CSAPRGSAGKDTQYF